This T cell receptor (beta chain) derives from a study of T cell changes during pregnancy in multiple sclerosis. Assay used: immunoSEQ multiplex PCR; TCRdb lists only in-frame clones, some missing. This table holds over 25,000 clones, 70% to 90% found once. V shed 1 base and J shed 4 bases, with 16 bases lying between them. Germline CDR1 is SGHVS and CDR2 is FQNEAQ. The CDR3 is 16 residues long. This chain joins TRBV7-8 and TRBJ1-2; D remains unclear. This specimen consisted of CD8+ T cells from peripheral blood mononuclear cells, obtained in the third trimester of pregnancy. The source of this sequence is a female donor with multiple sclerosis, enrolled in a pregnancy study. CDR3 sequence: CASSLGVGGSSYGYTF. CDR3 coding DNA: TGTGCCAGCAGCTTAGGTGTCGGCGGAAGCTCCTATGGCTACACCTTC.